What follows are 20 T cell receptor beta chains derived from one specimen sequenced in a study of T cells expressing NK-cell markers. TCRdb re-called the 5' RACE reads, yielding one record per CDR3 amino acid sequence without DNA. This repertoire includes 550,000 or so distinct CDR3 sequences. Input material: blood T cells: a sorted CD56 or NKG2C T cell subset, CD4+ or CD8+ T cells, or bulk PBMC T cells (not recorded which). The receptors derive from a man younger than 35 in good health.

CDR3 sequence: CSAPLNTGELFF. The J gene is TRBJ2-2, the V gene TRBV20-1. The CDR3 consists of 12 residues. The germline CDR1 and CDR2 sequences are DFQATT and SNEGSKA (reference sequence).

J is TRBJ2-5 and V is TRBV12-5; TCRdb indicates TRBD1, and absent DNA this call remains unverified. Germline V gives CDR1 LGHNT, CDR2 FRNRAP. The CDR3 spans 14 residues. CDR3 sequence reads: CASGMGDSQETQYF.

The chain employs TRBV5-4 and TRBJ2-5. CDR3 length equals 12 residues. The V gene's germline CDR1 is SGHNT and CDR2 YYREEE (reference sequence). The CDR3 protein is CASGEVQETQYF. The full variable domain, with the rest looked up from reference TRBV5-4 and TRBJ2-5, is ETGVTQSPTHLIKTRGQQVTLRCSSQSGHNTVSWYQQALGQGPQFIFQYYREEENGRGNFPPRFSGLQFPNYSSELNVNALELDDSALYLCASGEVQETQYFGPGTRLLVL.

The rearrangement joins TRBV4-2 to TRBJ2-7; as DNA is missing, the TRBD2 call by TCRdb cannot be tested. Germline V gene data show CDR1 as LGHNA and CDR2 as YNFKEQ. The CDR3 has 16 residues. The CDR3 is CASSQEGGRGGIEQYF.

V is TRBV29-1 and J is TRBJ2-7; no DNA is available, so the TRBD1 call from TCRdb remains unchecked. Germline loops: CDR1 SQVTM, CDR2 ANQGSEA. CDR3 size: 13 residues. The CDR3 loop reads CSVRAGGSYEQYF.

The chain joins TRBV10-3 to TRBJ2-2; TCRdb outputs TRBD2, but without DNA this stays unchecked. The CDR3 loop spans 17 amino acids. The germline gives CDR1 ENHRY, CDR2 SYGVKD. The CDR3 spells CAISEPEREGRSGELFF.

This sequence joins TRBV27 and TRBJ2-2; TCRdb gives TRBD1 as the D gene, but with no DNA this cannot be confirmed. Germline V gene data show CDR1 as MNHEY and CDR2 as SMNVEV (reference sequence). The CDR3 is made up of 18 amino acids. The CDR3 reads CASSLSYRGPRKAGELFF.

The chain combines TRBV29-1 with TRBJ2-7; lacking DNA, the TRBD1 call made by TCRdb goes unchecked. Germline V gene sequence: CDR1 SQVTM, CDR2 ANQGSEA. This CDR3 contains 13 residues. The CDR3 loop is CSALGSESYEQYF.

The rearrangement links TRBV29-1 to TRBJ1-4. CDR3 length equals 13 residues. Germline CDR1 reads SQVTM; CDR2 reads ANQGSEA. This chain's CDR3 is CSVGRTNNEKLFF.

The chain couples TRBV6-2 or TRBV6-3 to TRBJ2-7; the TCRdb call, TRBD2, lacks DNA for checking. CDR3 length: 17 amino acids. CDR1 is MNHEY, CDR2 SVGEGT, per germline. This CDR3 reads CASSLGYPGTSVYEQYF.

The chain combines TRBV12-3 or TRBV12-4 with TRBJ2-6. The CDR3 sequence is 15 residues long. The CDR3 region is CASGLEGTGANVLTF.

V usage is TRBV5-1 and J usage is TRBJ2-5; as DNA is missing, the TRBD2 call by TCRdb cannot be tested. CDR1 is SGHRS, CDR2 YFSETQ, per germline. This CDR3 spans 15 amino acids. The CDR3 protein is CASSLSGRVEETQYF.

The chain uses TRBV10-1 and TRBJ2-1; TCRdb's assignment of TRBD1 cannot be checked, as there is no DNA. Germline V lookup: CDR1 WNHNN, CDR2 SYGVQD (reference sequence). The CDR3 spans 16 residues. CDR3: CASSEIPGPSGGEQFF.

V usage is TRBV18 and J usage is TRBJ2-1; TCRdb's D gene call, TRBD2, goes unchecked for lack of DNA. The CDR3 is made up of 16 amino acids. Germline CDR1 KGHSH, CDR2 LQKENI. The chain's CDR3 is CASSRLSVSSYNEQFF.

J is TRBJ2-2 and V is TRBV6-5; TCRdb's D call of TRBD1 is untestable without DNA. There are 16 residues in the CDR3. CDR1 MNHEY and CDR2 SVGAGI come from the germline V gene. The CDR3 protein is CASSYSGGGGTGELFF.

The chain uses TRBV5-1 and TRBJ2-5; TCRdb's D call, TRBD1, is unchecked because there is no DNA. CDR1 is SGHRS and CDR2 is YFSETQ in the germline V gene. The CDR3 length is 20 residues. The CDR3 here is CASTSDRGLYSGGHQETQYF.

The CDR3 is CSASPGDGYGYTF. The chain couples TRBV20-1 to TRBJ1-2; TCRdb gives TRBD1 as the D gene, but with no DNA this cannot be confirmed. The CDR3 spans 13 residues. Germline V gives CDR1 DFQATT, CDR2 SNEGSKA (reference sequence).

The chain couples TRBV5-8 to TRBJ1-5; the TCRdb D gene call, TRBD1, has no DNA to confirm it. CDR1 is SGHTS, CDR2 YDEGEE, per germline. CDR3 length: 16 amino acids. The CDR3 sequence: CASSLVGQGYNQPQHF. The variable domain in full, completed from reference TRBV5-8 and TRBJ1-5, reads EAGVTQSPTHLIKTRGQQATLRCSPISGHTSVYWYQQALGLGLQFLLWYDEGEERNRGNFPPRFSGRQFPNYSSELNVNALELEDSALYLCASSLVGQGYNQPQHFGDGTRLSIL.

The rearrangement uses TRBV24-1 and TRBJ2-5; TCRdb selects TRBD2, and the lack of DNA leaves this call unchecked. The CDR3 length is 16 residues. Germline V gene lookup returns CDR1 KGHDR and CDR2 SFDVKD. The CDR3 sequence: CATSDFNRLAEETQYF.

The rearrangement links TRBV27 to TRBJ2-7; checking the TCRdb D call of TRBD1 is not possible without DNA. CDR3 length equals 15 residues. In germline, CDR1 is MNHEY, CDR2 SMNVEV (reference sequence). The CDR3 protein is CASSLEGGQGIEQYF.